These 3 T cell receptor beta chains were all obtained from the same sample, sequenced in a study of blood T cell repertoires in COVID-19. The data were produced by immunoSEQ multiplex PCR, yet TCRdb's version contains in-frame clones alone and is incomplete. Among under 95,000 clones, about 89% were seen once, and the ten largest hold around 2.6%. The sequenced sample was peripheral blood. The receptor set was obtained from a man aged 50 to 60 with COVID-19, enrolled during active disease.

The sample holds one count of this clone. The chain has TRBV4-3 and TRBJ2-7; tentatively, D is TRBD1 (7 bases). The CDR3 has 14 residues. Germline CDR1 reads LGHNA; CDR2 reads YSLEER. Trimming removed 4 bases at V and 5 bases at J, with 15 bases between. The CDR3 here is CASSLLRGENEQYF. CDR3 nucleotide sequence: TGCGCCAGCAGCCTTCTCAGGGGGGAAAACGAGCAGTACTTC.

V usage is TRBV7-9 and J usage is TRBJ1-4; 9 bases match TRBD1. The CDR3 is made up of 14 amino acids. CDR1 is SEHNR, CDR2 FQNEAQ, per germline (reference sequence). Unmatched junction bases numbered 5, after V lost 5 bases and J lost 7 bases. The CDR3 region is CASSIDRGSEKLFF. CDR3 DNA sequence: TGTGCCAGCAGCATAGACAGGGGGTCTGAAAAACTGTTTTTT. The entire variable domain, with the rest obtained from reference TRBV7-9 and TRBJ1-4, is as follows: DTGVSQNPRHKITKRGQNVTFRCDPISEHNRLYWYRQTLGQGPEFLTYFQNEAQLEKSRLLSDRFSAERPKGSFSTLEIQRTEQGDSAMYLCASSIDRGSEKLFFGSGTQLSVL.

This chain links TRBV7-8 with TRBJ1-2; D is possibly TRBD1 (5 bases). Trimming took off 1 base at V and 1 base at J, with 10 bases between the two ends. Germline lookup yields CDR1 SGHVS and CDR2 FQNEAQ. The CDR3 extends over 15 amino acids. DNA for the CDR3: TGTGCCAGCAGCTTAGTGCAGGGCTATAACTATGGCTACACCTTC. As protein: CASSLVQGYNYGYTF.